The 32 T cell receptor beta chains below all came from one sample that was sequenced in a study of cytomegalovirus exposure and HLA in healthy donors. 60 Vbeta and 13 Jbeta primers were used in PCR. Profiled with immunoSEQ multiplex PCR; TCRdb holds only in-frame clones, not every one. The sample carries approximately 110,000 clones, approximately 66% recorded once. The sequencing input was PBMCs. The receptor source for this set is a man aged 35 to 55 in good health and CMV-seropositive.

In this sample, this clone turned up a few times. The chain joins TRBV19 to TRBJ2-7; D might be TRBD1 (5 bases). CDR3 length: 14 residues. Trimming cost V 2 bases and J 0 bases, with 8 bases left between them. Germline CDR1 LNHDA, CDR2 SQIVND (reference sequence). The CDR3 loop reads CASSIKDSSYEQYF. The CDR3, as DNA: TGTGCCAGTAGTATAAAAGACAGCTCCTACGAGCAGTACTTC.

The chain has TRBV4-1 and TRBJ1-5; D is perhaps TRBD1 (5 bases). The CDR3 has 14 residues. The V gene lost 3 bases and the J gene lost 2 bases, with 8 bases spanning the gap. Germline assignment: CDR1 MGHRA and CDR2 YSYEKL. CDR3: CASSHSGGNQPQHF. CDR3 nucleotides: TGCGCCAGCAGCCATTCGGGGGGCAATCAGCCCCAGCATTTT.

This sequence joins TRBV5-1 and TRBJ2-3; TRBD1 is a possible D gene (6 bases). This CDR3 is built from 14 residues. The V and J ends lost 6 bases and 0 bases respectively, with 11 bases between them. CDR1 is SGHRS and CDR2 is YFSETQ in the germline V gene. The CDR3 protein is CASIRTDSTDTQYF. CDR3 DNA sequence: TGCGCCAGCATTAGGACAGATAGCACAGATACGCAGTATTTT.

This clone was observed a handful of times. The CDR3 region is CASSTDMNQPQHF. CDR3 DNA sequence: TGTGCCAGCTCAACGGACATGAATCAGCCCCAGCATTTT. The genes are TRBV18 and TRBJ1-5, with D perhaps TRBD1 (5 bases). V lost 5 bases to trimming and J lost 4 bases, with 9 bases between them. The CDR3 has 13 amino acids. In germline, CDR1 is KGHSH, CDR2 LQKENI.

The genes are TRBV5-1 and TRBJ2-1; D gene unclear. This CDR3 spans 13 amino acids. Trimming took 3 bases from V and 4 from J, leaving 8 bases between them. Germline assignment: CDR1 SGHRS and CDR2 YFSETQ. CDR3 loop: CASSSGHYNEQFF. The CDR3 nucleotides are TGCGCCAGCAGCTCTGGCCATTACAATGAGCAGTTCTTC.

The V and J genes are TRBV6-5 and TRBJ2-1; TRBD2 agrees at 10 bases. J gave up 5 bases and V 9 bases, and 7 bases lay outside the gene matches. The CDR3 loop spans 14 amino acids. Germline-derived CDR1 and CDR2 are MNHEY and SVGAGI. The CDR3 loop reads CARSGTSAHNEQFF. CDR3 DNA sequence: TGTGCCAGATCCGGGACTAGCGCGCACAATGAGCAGTTCTTC.

The chain recombines TRBV4-2 with TRBJ1-1; the D gene is possibly TRBD1 (6 bases). The CDR3 extends over 15 amino acids. Trimming cost V 4 bases and J 2 bases, with 14 bases left between them. CDR1 is LGHNA and CDR2 is YNFKEQ in the germline V gene. The CDR3 nucleotides are TGTGCCAGCAGCCTAGCCCCTGGGGGCAACACTGAAGCTTTCTTT. Protein product: CASSLAPGGNTEAFF.

The chain combines TRBV7-9 with TRBJ2-7; TRBD1 might be the D (6 bases). V lost 5 bases to trimming and J lost 3 bases, with 20 bases between them. Germline CDR1 is SEHNR and CDR2 is FQNEAQ (reference sequence). CDR3 length: 16 residues. CDR3 sequence reads: CASSPSGRDTFYEQYV. In DNA form, the CDR3 reads TGTGCCAGCAGCCCATCAGGCCGGGACACTTTCTACGAGCAGTACGTC.

The rearrangement joins TRBV29-1 to TRBJ2-2, with a weak D call TRBD2 (6 bases). V lost 3 bases to trimming and J lost 4 bases, with 12 bases between them. From germline, CDR1 is SQVTM and CDR2 ANQGSEA. This CDR3 spans 14 amino acids. The chain's CDR3 is CSVDGAGFTGELFF. In nucleotides, the CDR3 is TGCAGCGTTGACGGGGCGGGATTCACCGGGGAGCTGTTTTTT.

This chain joins TRBV6-4 and TRBJ2-3; 10 nucleotides match TRBD2. CDR1 and CDR2 (germline): MRHNA, SNTAGT. The CDR3 runs 15 residues. With V trimmed by 5 bases and J by 2 bases, 4 bases remained unmatched. CDR3 in amino acids: CASSLSGRITDTQYF. CDR3 DNA: TGTGCCAGCAGTCTTAGCGGGAGGATCACAGATACGCAGTATTTT.

The chain combines TRBV19 with TRBJ1-2, with D hard to call. The CDR3 sequence is 16 residues long. Germline CDR1 reads LNHDA; CDR2 reads SQIVND (reference sequence). Between the trimmed V and J ends, which lost 4 bases and 0 bases, there was a span of 15 bases. CDR3 sequence (DNA): TGTGCCAGTAGTACCCCGGCGGCCTACTCTAACTATGGCTACACCTTC. Amino acid sequence: CASSTPAAYSNYGYTF.

The chain couples TRBV28 to TRBJ2-7; TRBD1 aligns across 10 bases. The length of the CDR3 is 16 residues. Germline V gives CDR1 MDHEN, CDR2 SYDVKM. The V segment lost 2 bases and the J segment 6 bases; nucleotides outside the gene matches: 10. The CDR3 is CASSLLDRGRFGEQYF. CDR3 nucleotide sequence: TGTGCCAGCAGTTTACTCGACAGGGGGCGGTTCGGCGAGCAGTACTTC.

This chain joins TRBV6-6 and TRBJ2-5, with D uncertain. The J call is uncertain, as TRBJ2-7 better fits the DNA end. CDR1 and CDR2 (germline): MNHNY, SVGAGI (reference sequence). The CDR3 consists of 12 residues. The CDR3 DNA follows: TGTGCCAGCAGCAACACCAACTACGAGCAGTACTTC. This gives the protein CASSNTNYEQYF.

The rearrangement links TRBV29-1 to TRBJ1-2; D is ambiguous. Germline V gene sequence: CDR1 SQVTM, CDR2 ANQGSEA. CDR3 length: 12 amino acids. Trimming left V 4 bases short and J 3 bases short, with 9 bases between. The CDR3 DNA reads as TGCAGCGTTGCGACTCTGGACTATGGCTACACCTTC. This codes for CSVATLDYGYTF. Looking up the rest from reference TRBV29-1 and TRBJ1-2 gives the full variable domain: SAVISQKPSRDICQRGTSLTIQCQVDSQVTMMFWYRQQPGQSLTLIATANQGSEATYESGFVIDKFPISRPNLTFSTLTVSNMSPEDSSIYLCSVATLDYGYTFGSGTRLTVV.

Regarding this clone: A read error may produce the germline difference seen at one junction end. The same CDR3 arises from other DNA sequences in this sample as well. This chain uses TRBV4-3 with TRBJ1-4, with 10 bases identical to TRBD1. The CDR3 runs 14 residues. CDR1 LGHNA and CDR2 YSLEER come from the germline V gene. The CDR3 here is CASSLGTGDEKLFF. Written as DNA, the CDR3 is TGCGCCAGTAGCCTGGGGACAGGGGATGAAAAACTGTTTTTT.

In this sample, this clone turned up a few times. This chain uses TRBV25-1 with TRBJ1-2; 7 nucleotides line up with TRBD1. The CDR3 spans 13 residues. J gave up 2 bases and V 4 bases, and 1 base lay outside the gene matches. Germline-derived CDR1 and CDR2 are MGHDK and SYGVNS. The CDR3 protein is CASSAGQNYGYTF. CDR3 nucleotide sequence: TGTGCCAGCAGTGCGGGACAGAACTATGGCTACACCTTC.

This clone was observed a few times. The J gene is TRBJ2-3, the V gene TRBV6-1, with TRBD2 as a possible D gene (7 bases). V was trimmed by 8 bases and J by 2 bases, leaving 17 bases between them. Germline CDR1 MNHNS, CDR2 SASEGT. The CDR3 sequence is 15 residues long. CDR3 protein: CASLGGAGLTDTQYF. The CDR3 DNA reads as TGTGCCAGCTTGGGGGGGGCGGGACTCACAGATACGCAGTATTTT.

This clone was counted once. This chain connects TRBV6-1 to TRBJ2-7; 9 nucleotides line up with TRBD1. Germline V gene lookup returns CDR1 MNHNS and CDR2 SASEGT. The CDR3 sequence is 14 residues long. Unmatched junction bases numbered 9, after V lost 9 bases and J lost 3 bases. CDR3 DNA: TGTGCCAGTAGACCGGGACAGGGAAGCTACGAGCAGTACTTC. The encoded protein is CASRPGQGSYEQYF.

The gene calls are TRBV6-5 and TRBJ1-2; D call uncertain. The CDR3 runs 13 residues. CDR1 is MNHEY, CDR2 SVGAGI, per germline. V was shortened by 6 bases and J by 3 bases, with 11 bases between the two germline ends. The CDR3 spells CASSISSYYGYTF. The DNA of the CDR3 is TGTGCCAGCAGCATTAGCAGCTACTATGGCTACACCTTC.

This chain uses TRBV29-1 with TRBJ2-5, with TRBD1 matching over 9 bases. CDR3 length: 15 residues. CDR1 is SQVTM, CDR2 ANQGSEA, per germline. V dropped 1 base and J dropped 2; count of bases not matched to a gene: 5. The DNA for the CDR3 is TGCAGCGTTGAAGGGAGACAGGGGGTTCAAGAGACCCAGTACTTC. As protein: CSVEGRQGVQETQYF.

The gene calls are TRBV19 and TRBJ1-1; TRBD1 might be the D (5 bases). Germline V gene sequence: CDR1 LNHDA, CDR2 SQIVND (reference sequence). Between the trimmed V and J ends, which lost 0 bases and 0 bases, there was a span of 17 bases. The CDR3 runs 18 residues. CDR3 DNA sequence: TGTGCCAGTAGTATAGACCTCCCCGGCAGGGCTATGAACACTGAAGCTTTCTTT. Its translation is CASSIDLPGRAMNTEAFF.

V and J are TRBV5-8 and TRBJ2-5, with a possible D match to TRBD1 (6 bases). The CDR3 length is 13 residues. The V gene's germline CDR1 is SGHTS and CDR2 YDEGEE. V dropped 3 bases and J dropped 5 bases, with 11 bases sitting between them. CDR3 residues: CASSSRGRETQYF. CDR3 bases: TGTGCCAGCAGCTCCAGGGGAAGGGAGACCCAGTACTTC.

To note about this clone: Germline and junction disagree at one end, which may indicate a read error. This rearrangement joins TRBV30 to TRBJ2-5, with 7 bases lining up with TRBD2. This CDR3 spans 14 amino acids. In germline, CDR1 is GTSNPN, CDR2 SVGIG (reference sequence). CDR3 sequence reads: CAWGWGAGKEAQYF. In DNA form, the CDR3 reads TGTGCCTGGGGGTGGGGAGCGGGAAAAGAGGCCCAGTACTTC.

The chain couples TRBV18 to TRBJ2-7; a weak D match, TRBD2 (7 bases). This CDR3 contains 15 residues. Per germline, CDR1 KGHSH and CDR2 LQKENI. V gave up 3 bases and J gave up 6 bases, with 18 bases separating them. The chain's CDR3 is CASSPLGGPGVEQYF. The CDR3 region has the DNA TGTGCCAGCTCACCCTTGGGGGGGCCTGGGGTCGAGCAGTACTTC.

V gene TRBV4-2 combines with J gene TRBJ2-5, with 8 bases matching TRBD2. Looked up from germline, CDR1 is LGHNA and CDR2 is YNFKEQ. The CDR3 is 17 amino acids. V was clipped by 1 base and J by 2 bases; unmatched bases: 9. In DNA, the CDR3 is TGTGCCAGCAGCCAAGTTGGAGCGGGAGTTGGGCAAGAGACCCAGTACTTC. It is translated as CASSQVGAGVGQETQYF.

The gene calls are TRBV30 and TRBJ1-1, with D maybe TRBD1 (5 bases). CDR1 GTSNPN and CDR2 SVGIG come from the germline V gene (reference sequence). The CDR3 is made up of 16 amino acids. V lost 2 bases, J lost 6 bases, and 22 bases lay in between. The CDR3: CAWSTNRRGKAAEAFF. CDR3 DNA: TGTGCCTGGAGTACTAACAGGCGGGGGAAGGCTGCTGAAGCTTTCTTT.

The V gene is TRBV4-3, the J gene TRBJ2-7; 8 bases are shared with TRBD2. V lost 1 base, J lost 7 bases, and 9 bases stayed unmatched. Germline loops: CDR1 LGHNA, CDR2 YSLEER. The CDR3 is 15 residues long. The CDR3 reads CASSQVASGSLEQYF. CDR3 sequence (DNA): TGCGCCAGCAGCCAAGTTGCAAGCGGGAGCTTAGAGCAGTACTTC.

The chain uses TRBV7-9 and TRBJ1-1; tentative D call: TRBD1 (5 bases). The germline V gene encodes CDR1 SEHNR and CDR2 FQNEAQ (reference sequence). V was trimmed by 0 bases and J by 3 bases, leaving 5 bases between them. The CDR3 is 13 residues long. The CDR3 region is CASSLAGDTEAFF. CDR3 sequence (DNA): TGTGCCAGCAGCTTAGCAGGGGACACTGAAGCTTTCTTT.

V and J are TRBV7-2 and TRBJ2-1; 11 bases are shared with TRBD2. V gave up 7 bases and J gave up 9 bases; unmatched junction bases: 8. CDR3 length: 14 amino acids. Germline CDR1 SGHTA, CDR2 FQGNSA. The CDR3 DNA reads as TGTGCCAGCACATTAGCGGGAGGGCCTATTGAGCAGTTCTTC. It translates to CASTLAGGPIEQFF.

This chain links TRBV19 with TRBJ2-2; 9 bases agree with TRBD1. Germline CDR1 is LNHDA and CDR2 is SQIVND (reference sequence). The ends lost 5 bases at V and 8 bases at J; junction bases unmatched: 21. The CDR3 totals 19 residues. CDR3 loop: CASSVLPGQGLEGMGELFF. DNA for the CDR3: TGTGCCAGTAGTGTCCTGCCGGGACAGGGTTTGGAGGGAATGGGGGAGCTGTTTTTT.

The genes are TRBV10-1 and TRBJ2-4; 7 nucleotides line up with TRBD2. The V gene's germline CDR1 is WNHNN and CDR2 SYGVQD (reference sequence). The CDR3 is 15 residues long. J was trimmed by 4 bases and V by 0 bases; bases with no gene match: 3. The CDR3 DNA reads as TGCGCCAGCAGTGAGTCAACTAGCGCTAAAAACATTCAGTACTTC. It translates to CASSESTSAKNIQYF.

Here the CDR3 reads CASSLAGVGNEQFF. The CDR3 DNA follows: TGCGCCAGCAGCTTGGCAGGGGTTGGGAATGAGCAGTTCTTC. This sequence joins TRBV5-1 and TRBJ2-1, with D perhaps TRBD1 (6 bases). CDR1 is SGHRS and CDR2 is YFSETQ in the germline V gene. The length of the CDR3 is 14 residues. The V gene lost 0 bases and the J gene lost 7 bases, with 11 bases spanning the gap.